These 22 T cell receptor beta chains came from one sample sequenced in a study of blood T cell repertoires in COVID-19. Sequencing was performed with immunoSEQ multiplex PCR; in TCRdb, only in-frame clones are kept and a portion is missing. The repertoire holds around 140,000 clones, with approximately 88% as singletons. Sequenced: peripheral blood. The receptors were gathered from a man aged 55 to 69 with acute or convalescent COVID-19.

The rearrangement joins TRBV21-1 to TRBJ1-1; the DNA was not compared with TRBD1, the D call given in the table. TRBV21-1 is marked as a pseudogene. The CDR3 is 16 amino acids. This CDR3 is CASSKVGPGPGTEAFF. Written as DNA, the CDR3 is TGTGCCAGCAGCAAAGTGGGGCCGGGCCCCGGGACTGAAGCTTTCTTT.

The chain has TRBV7-9 and TRBJ1-2; 8 bases agree with TRBD1. The V gene end was trimmed by 5 bases and the J gene end by 4 bases; junction bases not matched to a gene: 9. In germline, CDR1 is SEHNR, CDR2 FQNEAQ (reference sequence). The CDR3 runs 15 residues. CDR3 loop: CASSAGTGDLYGYTF. Written as DNA, the CDR3 is TGTGCCAGCAGCGCGGGGACAGGAGACCTCTATGGCTACACCTTC.

The CDR3 is CASAGIFSGELFF. The DNA for the CDR3 is TGTGCCAGCGCGGGGATTTTTTCCGGGGAGCTGTTTTTT. The rearrangement links TRBV2 to TRBJ2-2, with TRBD2 as a possible D gene (6 bases). The CDR3 sequence is 13 residues long. Trimming removed 8 bases from V and 6 bases from J, with 13 bases in between. Per the germline V gene, CDR1 is SNHLY and CDR2 is FYNNEI.

The chain is built from TRBV19 and TRBJ1-2; TRBD1 aligns across 8 bases. The CDR3 is 15 amino acids. Germline assignment: CDR1 LNHDA and CDR2 SQIVND (reference sequence). Trimming cost V 4 bases and J 4 bases; bases outside gene matches: 8. This chain's CDR3 is CASSNSGGAGYGYTF. As DNA, the CDR3 is TGTGCCAGTAGTAACTCAGGGGGCGCTGGCTATGGCTACACCTTC.

The V call is TRBV5-1, the J call TRBJ2-6; tentatively, D is TRBD2 (6 bases). The CDR3 consists of 19 residues. The V end was cut by 3 bases, the J end by 0 bases, with 19 bases between. Germline assignment: CDR1 SGHRS and CDR2 YFSETQ. The CDR3 sequence is CASSSVAGPPFSGANVLTF. DNA for the CDR3: TGCGCCAGCAGCTCGGTTGCGGGGCCACCCTTCTCTGGGGCCAACGTCCTGACTTTC. The variable domain in full, completed from reference TRBV5-1 and TRBJ2-6, reads KAGVTQTPRYLIKTRGQQVTLSCSPISGHRSVSWYQQTPGQGLQFLFEYFSETQRNKGNFPGRFSGRQFSNSRSEMNVSTLELGDSALYLCASSSVAGPPFSGANVLTFGAGSRLTVL.

The genes are TRBV5-1 and TRBJ2-3; unclear D gene. The length of the CDR3 is 15 residues. In germline, CDR1 is SGHRS, CDR2 YFSETQ. V lost 2 bases and J 2 bases, leaving 12 bases between the germline ends. CDR3 amino acids: CASSLRLEITDTQYF. CDR3 DNA: TGCGCCAGCAGCTTAAGGCTGGAGATCACAGATACGCAGTATTTT.

Only one count was recorded for this clone. V is TRBV10-3 and J is TRBJ2-7, with TRBD1 identical over 9 bases. In germline, CDR1 is ENHRY, CDR2 SYGVKD. Trimming cost V 6 bases and J 0 bases; bases outside gene matches: 3. This CDR3 is built from 14 residues. CDR3 residues: CAISRDRDSYEQYF. The CDR3 region has the DNA TGTGCCATCAGCCGGGACAGGGACTCCTACGAGCAGTACTTC.

The rearrangement joins TRBV27 to TRBJ2-7, with 7 nucleotides matching TRBD1. This CDR3 is built from 14 residues. V trimming: 3 bases; J trimming: 5 bases; junction bases outside the gene matches: 7. Germline V gene sequence: CDR1 MNHEY, CDR2 SMNVEV (reference sequence). CDR3 sequence reads: CASSLRRGQNEQYF. The CDR3 DNA reads TGTGCCAGCAGTTTGAGAAGGGGGCAGAACGAGCAGTACTTC.

The chain couples TRBV19 to TRBJ2-7; D remains unclear. Germline CDR1 is LNHDA and CDR2 is SQIVND (reference sequence). Trimming took off 5 bases at V and 3 bases at J, with 11 bases between the two ends. The CDR3 is 13 residues long. The DNA for the CDR3 is TGTGCCAGTAGTCGGTCGAGAGTCTACGAGCAGTACTTC. This gives the protein CASSRSRVYEQYF. The variable domain in full, completed from reference TRBV19 and TRBJ2-7, reads DGGITQSPKYLFRKEGQNVTLSCEQNLNHDAMYWYRQDPGQGLRLIYYSQIVNDFQKGDIAEGYSVSREKKESFPLTVTSAQKNPTAFYLCASSRSRVYEQYFGPGTRLTVT.

This chain uses TRBV19 with TRBJ1-2; D is ambiguous. This CDR3 is built from 13 residues. Germline V gene lookup returns CDR1 LNHDA and CDR2 SQIVND (reference sequence). Trimming cost V 5 bases and J 8 bases, with 15 bases left between them. The CDR3 DNA follows: TGTGCCAGTAGTCCTGAAAGGAGCTCCGGCTACACCTTC. It translates to CASSPERSSGYTF.

The genes are TRBV27 and TRBJ2-7; the D gene is possibly TRBD2 (5 bases). Per the germline V gene, CDR1 is MNHEY and CDR2 is SMNVEV (reference sequence). This CDR3 contains 14 residues. V was trimmed by 1 base and J by 6 bases, leaving 13 bases between them. CDR3 sequence: CASSLLSSSSEQYF. The DNA of the CDR3 is TGTGCCAGCAGTTTATTGTCTAGCTCATCCGAGCAGTACTTC.

The chain carries TRBV9 and TRBJ2-2, with 8 bases identical to TRBD2. V lost 3 bases to trimming and J lost 7 bases; unmatched junction nucleotides: 11. The germline V gene has CDR1 SGDLS and CDR2 YYNGEE. This CDR3 region has 16 residues. The CDR3 region is CASSDPGGPGVGELFF. The CDR3 DNA reads TGTGCCAGCAGCGATCCGGGGGGGCCGGGAGTCGGGGAGCTGTTTTTT.

The V gene is TRBV7-9, the J gene TRBJ2-7; 12 nucleotides line up with TRBD2. J was trimmed by 0 bases and V by 5 bases; bases with no gene match: 5. CDR3 length equals 16 residues. Germline V lookup: CDR1 SEHNR, CDR2 FQNEAQ (reference sequence). The CDR3 DNA sequence: TGTGCCAGCAGCCTACTAGCGGGAGGTATCTCCTACGAGCAGTACTTC. Translation gives CASSLLAGGISYEQYF. Variable domain in full (rest from reference TRBV7-9 and TRBJ2-7): DTGVSQNPRHKITKRGQNVTFRCDPISEHNRLYWYRQTLGQGPEFLTYFQNEAQLEKSRLLSDRFSAERPKGSFSTLEIQRTEQGDSAMYLCASSLLAGGISYEQYFGPGTRLTVT.

The chain carries TRBV5-1 and TRBJ2-5; 10 bases map to TRBD2. Per the germline V gene, CDR1 is SGHRS and CDR2 is YFSETQ. Losses at the gene ends were 0 bases for V and 3 bases for J; bases not matched to a gene: 2. The CDR3 consists of 15 residues. This CDR3 reads CASSLVLAGEETQYF. Written as DNA, the CDR3 is TGCGCCAGCAGCTTGGTCCTAGCGGGAGAAGAGACCCAGTACTTC.

The chain combines TRBV6-5 with TRBJ2-2; tentatively, D is TRBD1 (5 bases). Germline values: CDR1 MNHEY, CDR2 SVGAGI. The CDR3 extends over 14 amino acids. The ends were cut back, 10 bases at V and 1 base at J, with 13 bases in the middle. The chain's CDR3 is CAIVIGQNTGELFF. For the CDR3, the DNA is TGTGCCATCGTGATCGGACAGAACACCGGGGAGCTGTTTTTT.

The chain joins TRBV3-1 (or the pseudogene TRBV3-2) to TRBJ1-2, with TRBD1 identical over 7 bases. The germline gives CDR1 LGHDT, CDR2 YNNKEL (reference sequence). Trimming at V came to 2 bases and at J to 8 bases, leaving 14 bases not matched to a gene. The CDR3 runs to 16 residues. The DNA for the CDR3 is TGTGCCAGCAGCCAACGGACAGGCGGATCTCTCAAGGGCTACACCTTC. Translation: CASSQRTGGSLKGYTF.

This chain joins TRBV3-1 (or the pseudogene TRBV3-2) and TRBJ2-1; 7 positions agree with TRBD2. Per germline, CDR1 LGHDT and CDR2 YNNKEL (reference sequence). The CDR3 loop spans 15 amino acids. J lost 4 bases, V lost 4 bases, and 7 bases had no gene match. DNA for the CDR3: TGTGCCAGCAGCCGAAGACTAGCAGTTTACAATGAGCAGTTCTTC. Protein sequence: CASSRRLAVYNEQFF.

This sequence joins TRBV7-8 and TRBJ1-2; 7 bases align to TRBD1. This CDR3 is built from 13 residues. Germline CDR1 reads SGHVS; CDR2 reads FQNEAQ. Unmatched junction bases numbered 2, after V lost 5 bases and J lost 2 bases. The CDR3 reads CASSPTGNYGYTF. CDR3 DNA sequence: TGTGCCAGCAGCCCGACAGGGAACTATGGCTACACCTTC.

The CDR3 sequence: CAARSRDRVNTEAFF. DNA of the CDR3: TGTGCCGCCCGGAGCAGGGATCGGGTGAACACTGAAGCTTTCTTT. This rearrangement joins TRBV2 to TRBJ1-1; tentatively, D is TRBD1 (5 bases). Trimming took 11 bases from V and 0 from J, leaving 19 bases between them. Germline loops: CDR1 SNHLY, CDR2 FYNNEI. This CDR3 contains 15 residues.

This clone was seen once. This chain joins TRBV9 and TRBJ1-1; D call uncertain. Trimming removed 4 bases from V and 0 bases from J, with 16 bases in between. Germline-derived CDR1 and CDR2 are SGDLS and YYNGEE. The CDR3 is 16 amino acids. For the CDR3, the DNA is TGTGCCAGCAGCTTTTCGTACGGGTCTCTGAACACTGAAGCTTTCTTT. Protein: CASSFSYGSLNTEAFF.

This clone has a handful of counts. This chain links TRBV5-1 with TRBJ1-3; 8 bases agree with TRBD1. This CDR3 is built from 17 residues. The V segment lost 4 bases and the J segment 4 bases; nucleotides outside the gene matches: 13. CDR1 and CDR2 from the germline V gene are SGHRS and YFSETQ. CDR3 amino acids: CASSPLATGALGNTIYF. As DNA, the CDR3 is TGCGCCAGCAGCCCCCTTGCGACAGGGGCGCTGGGAAACACCATATATTTT.

The chain employs TRBV29-1 and TRBJ2-7, with TRBD1 matching 8 bases. Germline V CDR1 and CDR2: SQVTM, ANQGSEA. Germline trimming cut 4 bases from V and 3 bases from J; bases unmatched to any gene: 2. This CDR3 is built from 12 residues. The CDR3 DNA reads as TGCAGCGTTGGGACAGGGCTCTACGAGCAGTACTTC. Translation gives CSVGTGLYEQYF.